Listed below are T cell receptor beta chains from one sample, sequenced in a study of blood T cell repertoires in COVID-19. Clones were sequenced by immunoSEQ multiplex PCR, and TCRdb holds only the in-frame ones, with some missing. This table has 100,000 to 120,000 clones, about 70% appearing once. Material for sequencing was peripheral blood. These receptors all come from a woman aged 55-70 years with acute or convalescent COVID-19. Each CDR3 is given with its conserved first and last residue. Each record gives: J gene, clone size, D gene, V gene, CDR3 protein, CDR3 DNA. The D gene is left open where the match is weak. The size field is filled for only some rows; it gives once, few, many or a size class.

J: TRBJ2-1
size: -
D: -
V: TRBV6-5
CDR3: CASRPPSTSGDEQFF
DNA: TGTGCCAGCAGACCCCCTTCAACTTCAGGCGATGAGCAGTTCTTC

J: TRBJ1-6
size: once
D: TRBD1
V: TRBV25-1
CDR3: CASRFSTGPHSPLHF
DNA: TGTGCCAGCAGATTCTCGACAGGGCCACATTCACCCCTCCACTTT

J: TRBJ1-2
size: -
D: TRBD1
V: TRBV10-3
CDR3: CATQGARVEVYGYTF
DNA: TGTGCCACTCAGGGGGCGCGAGTTGAGGTCTATGGCTACACCTTC

J: TRBJ2-7
size: -
D: TRBD1
V: TRBV5-1
CDR3: CASSPRQGASYEQYF
DNA: TGCGCCAGCAGCCCGCGACAGGGAGCCTCCTACGAGCAGTACTTC

J: TRBJ2-1
size: -
D: -
V: TRBV20-1
CDR3: CSPETYNEQFF
DNA: TGCAGTCCCGAGACCTACAATGAGCAGTTCTTC

J: TRBJ1-3
size: -
D: -
V: TRBV27
CDR3: CASSQGWGPGNTIYF
DNA: TGTGCCAGCAGCCAGGGGTGGGGGCCGGGAAACACCATATATTTT

J: TRBJ2-3
size: -
D: TRBD2
V: TRBV3-1/TRBV3-2
CDR3: CASSRLTSGGTDTQYF
DNA: TGTGCCAGCAGCCGGCTGACTAGCGGGGGCACAGATACGCAGTATTTT

J: TRBJ2-1
size: -
D: TRBD2
V: TRBV27
CDR3: CASSPTSGGANEQFF
DNA: TGTGCCAGCAGTCCTACTAGCGGGGGGGCCAATGAGCAGTTCTTC

J: TRBJ2-1
size: -
D: -
V: TRBV5-1
CDR3: CASSTPLVVSPRDSNEQFF
DNA: TGCGCCAGCAGCACCCCCCTCGTCGTATCGCCGAGAGACAGTAATGAGCAGTTCTTC

J: TRBJ2-5
size: -
D: -
V: TRBV5-1
CDR3: CASSPGETQYF
DNA: TGCGCCAGCAGCCCGGGGGAGACCCAGTACTTC

J: TRBJ1-1
size: -
D: TRBD1
V: TRBV28
CDR3: CASSSAGGKNTEAFF
DNA: TGTGCCAGCAGTTCTGCAGGGGGTAAGAACACTGAAGCTTTCTTT

J: TRBJ1-5
size: few
D: -
V: TRBV3-1/TRBV3-2
CDR3: CASSLSAGDQPQHF
DNA: TGTGCCAGCAGCCTCTCAGCGGGCGATCAGCCCCAGCATTTT

J: TRBJ1-1
size: -
D: -
V: TRBV13
CDR3: CASTTLRDNTVRAFF
DNA: TGTGCCAGCACGACCCTCCGGGACAACACGGTTAGAGCTTTCTTT

J: TRBJ2-1
size: -
D: TRBD1
V: TRBV5-1
CDR3: CASSSGTGSYNEQFF
DNA: TGCGCCAGCAGCTCAGGGACAGGGAGCTACAATGAGCAGTTCTTC

J: TRBJ1-2
size: -
D: TRBD1
V: TRBV6-5
CDR3: CATRDRDYTF
DNA: TGTGCCACTCGGGACAGGGACTACACCTTC

J: TRBJ2-1
size: -
D: -
V: TRBV6-5
CDR3: CASSLYGDEQFF
DNA: TGTGCCAGCAGTCTCTACGGGGATGAGCAGTTCTTC

J: TRBJ1-1
size: many
D: TRBD1
V: TRBV4-2
CDR3: CASSHLGQGRDKDTEAFF
DNA: TGTGCCAGCAGCCACCTAGGACAGGGCCGGGATAAGGACACTGAAGCTTTCTTT

J: TRBJ1-1
size: -
D: TRBD1
V: TRBV5-5
CDR3: CASRGTGGKTEAFF
DNA: TGTGCCAGCAGGGGGACAGGGGGGAAAACTGAAGCTTTCTTT

J: TRBJ1-2
size: few
D: -
V: TRBV12-5
CDR3: CASGLDRAINYGYTF
DNA: TGTGCTAGTGGTTTGGACAGGGCGATTAACTATGGCTACACCTTC

J: TRBJ2-1
size: -
D: TRBD2
V: TRBV12-3/TRBV12-4
CDR3: CASSFSGGNEQFF
DNA: TGTGCCAGCAGTTTTTCGGGGGGAAATGAGCAGTTCTTC

J: TRBJ2-1
size: -
D: TRBD1
V: TRBV2
CDR3: CASVDRGRNEQFF
DNA: TGTGCCAGCGTTGACAGGGGGCGCAATGAGCAGTTCTTC

J: TRBJ2-3
size: -
D: -
V: TRBV7-3
CDR3: CASSNQGTTQYF
DNA: TGTGCCAGCAGCAACCAGGGGACTACGCAGTATTTT

J: TRBJ2-3
size: -
D: -
V: TRBV3-1/TRBV3-2
CDR3: CASSPVGGGLRADTQYF
DNA: TGTGCCAGCAGCCCCGTGGGGGGGGGCCTTAGGGCAGATACGCAGTATTTT

J: TRBJ2-3
size: -
D: -
V: TRBV5-1
CDR3: CASSLDRVGTDTQYF
DNA: TGCGCCAGCAGCTTGGACAGGGTCGGGACAGATACGCAGTATTTT

J: TRBJ1-6
size: -
D: TRBD1
V: TRBV5-4
CDR3: CASSFGTEYNSPLHF
DNA: TGTGCCAGCAGCTTCGGGACAGAGTATAATTCACCCCTCCACTTT

J: TRBJ2-1
size: -
D: TRBD2
V: TRBV5-1
CDR3: CASSSGLAGVYNEQFF
DNA: TGCGCCAGCAGCTCGGGACTAGCGGGGGTCTACAATGAGCAGTTCTTC

J: TRBJ2-7
size: -
D: TRBD1
V: TRBV19
CDR3: CASSIDRGFSYEQYF
DNA: TGTGCCAGTAGCATAGACAGGGGTTTTTCCTACGAGCAGTACTTC

J: TRBJ1-4
size: -
D: -
V: TRBV10-3
CDR3: CAISDGQGGVFF
DNA: TGTGCCATCAGTGATGGTCAGGGCGGGGTGTTTTTT

J: TRBJ1-3
size: -
D: -
V: TRBV9
CDR3: CASSSLGNTIYF
DNA: TGTGCCAGCAGCTCCCTTGGAAACACCATATATTTT

J: TRBJ1-2
size: -
D: TRBD1
V: TRBV7-3
CDR3: CASSPHAGTGGGYTF
DNA: TGTGCCAGCAGCCCTCACGCCGGGACAGGGGGAGGCTACACCTTC

J: TRBJ1-2
size: few
D: -
V: TRBV7-9
CDR3: CASSLDRAGDYTF
DNA: TGTGCCAGCAGCTTAGACAGGGCAGGAGACTACACCTTC

J: TRBJ1-1
size: -
D: -
V: TRBV6-5
CDR3: CASSYTGGQAFF
DNA: TGTGCCAGCAGTTACACAGGTGGACAAGCTTTCTTT

J: TRBJ2-7
size: once
D: TRBD2
V: TRBV28
CDR3: CASSSGGDEQYF
DNA: TGTGCCAGCAGTTCGGGGGGGGACGAGCAGTACTTC

J: TRBJ2-2
size: -
D: TRBD1
V: TRBV10-3
CDR3: CAISEVTGRPGELFF
DNA: TGTGCCATCAGTGAAGTGACAGGGCGGCCCGGGGAGCTGTTTTTT

J: TRBJ1-2
size: few
D: -
V: TRBV27
CDR3: CASSSYREESYGYTF
DNA: TGTGCCAGCAGTTCTTACAGGGAAGAGAGCTATGGCTACACCTTC

J: TRBJ2-1
size: -
D: -
V: TRBV9
CDR3: CASSALQGGEQFF
DNA: TGTGCCAGCAGCGCCCTACAGGGCGGCGAGCAGTTCTTC

J: TRBJ1-5
size: once
D: -
V: TRBV5-8
CDR3: CASSPRGSWNQPQHF
DNA: TGTGCCAGCAGCCCCCGGGGATCTTGGAATCAGCCCCAGCATTTT

J: TRBJ2-1
size: -
D: TRBD1
V: TRBV9
CDR3: CASSVDGQGARLWNEQFF
DNA: TGTGCCAGCAGCGTAGATGGTCAGGGGGCGCGATTGTGGAATGAGCAGTTCTTC

J: TRBJ1-5
size: many
D: -
V: TRBV6-1
CDR3: CASSENGGRSNQPQHF
DNA: TGTGCCAGCAGTGAAAACGGGGGAAGGAGCAATCAGCCCCAGCATTTT

J: TRBJ1-2
size: -
D: -
V: TRBV29-1
CDR3: CSVYSLPGYTF
DNA: TGCAGCGTGTACAGCCTTCCCGGCTACACCTTC

J: TRBJ1-1
size: -
D: TRBD1
V: TRBV11-2
CDR3: CASRGGTGVNTEAFF
DNA: TGTGCCAGCAGGGGCGGGACAGGGGTGAACACTGAAGCTTTCTTT

J: TRBJ2-1
size: -
D: TRBD1
V: TRBV24-1
CDR3: CATSDNRGDSYNEQFF
DNA: TGTGCCACCAGTGATAACAGGGGGGACTCATACAATGAGCAGTTCTTC

J: TRBJ1-1
size: -
D: -
V: TRBV19
CDR3: CASSIDGISGDEAFF
DNA: TGTGCCAGTAGTATAGATGGGATTTCGGGGGATGAAGCTTTCTTT

J: TRBJ1-2
size: -
D: -
V: TRBV10-3
CDR3: CASEPRGFGGYTF
DNA: TGTGCCAGCGAGCCCCGGGGGTTTGGTGGCTACACCTTC

J: TRBJ2-1
size: -
D: -
V: TRBV9
CDR3: CASSAAGGSYNEQFF
DNA: TGTGCCAGCAGCGCGGCAGGTGGCTCCTACAATGAGCAGTTCTTC

J: TRBJ1-3
size: -
D: -
V: TRBV29-1
CDR3: CSVASGEAGNTIYF
DNA: TGCAGCGTTGCTTCTGGGGAGGCTGGAAACACCATATATTTT